The rows below give T cell receptor beta chains drawn from one sample of a study of blood T cell repertoires in COVID-19. Data came from immunoSEQ multiplex PCR; TCRdb stores just in-frame clones and leaves some out. Of fewer than 120,000 clones listed, 75% to 85% are singletons. Sequencing was performed on peripheral blood. These receptors were taken from a woman aged 60 to 75 with acute or convalescent COVID-19. CDR3s include the opening cysteine and the closing phenylalanine or tryptophan. Fields, in order: CDR3 protein, CDR3 DNA, J gene, clone size, D gene, V gene. A D gene is named only where the DNA matches it firmly. The size field is filled for only some rows; it gives once, few, many or a size class.

CASSQDIGRVGSPLHF	TGTGCCAGCAGCCAAGACATCGGCAGGGTAGGGTCACCCCTCCACTTT	TRBJ1-6	.	.	TRBV4-2
CASSLSAGQPQHF	TGTGCCAGCAGCTTATCGGCGGGTCAGCCCCAGCATTTT	TRBJ1-5	.	.	TRBV7-3
CASSVAGTAADTQYF	TGTGCCAGCAGCGTAGCCGGGACAGCGGCAGATACGCAGTATTTT	TRBJ2-3	.	TRBD1	TRBV7-3
CASSAIGGVLSYEQYF	TGTGCCAGCAGTGCCATTGGCGGGGTCCTATCCTACGAGCAGTACTTC	TRBJ2-7	.	.	TRBV27
CASSSSGTGAGNTIYF	TGTGCCAGCAGCTCCTCCGGGACAGGGGCTGGAAACACCATATATTTT	TRBJ1-3	few	TRBD1	TRBV7-2
CASSLGPGQFEAFF	TGTGCCAGCAGCCTCGGGCCGGGACAGTTTGAAGCTTTCTTT	TRBJ1-1	few	TRBD1	TRBV7-9
CATRLGGDRANYGYTF	TGTGCCACCAGACTCGGGGGGGACAGAGCTAACTATGGCTACACCTTC	TRBJ1-2	few	TRBD1	TRBV15
CASSLGQTYNSPLHF	TGTGCCAGCAGCTTGGGACAGACATATAATTCACCCCTCCACTTT	TRBJ1-6	.	TRBD1	TRBV11-3
CASSSDAPEELFF	TGTGCCAGCAGTTCCGACGCCCCCGAGGAACTGTTTTTT	TRBJ1-4	few	.	TRBV6-5
CASKVTGFTEAFF	TGTGCCAGCAAAGTGACAGGGTTCACTGAAGCTTTCTTT	TRBJ1-1	.	TRBD1	TRBV7-2
CASSLVLAGGLDTQYF	TGTGCCAGCAGCTTAGTACTAGCGGGGGGGCTGGATACGCAGTATTTT	TRBJ2-3	.	TRBD2	TRBV11-2
CASSTGPGGQGSPLHF	TGTGCCAGCAGCACGGGCCCAGGGGGCCAAGGTTCACCCCTCCACTTT	TRBJ1-6	few	TRBD1	TRBV11-1
CASSSRRVSLTGELFF	TGTGCCAGCAGCTCAAGGAGGGTGTCACTGACCGGGGAGCTGTTTTTT	TRBJ2-2	.	.	TRBV5-6
CATAPGQGLGTEAFF	TGTGCCACCGCGCCGGGACAGGGTCTCGGCACTGAAGCTTTCTTT	TRBJ1-1	.	TRBD1	TRBV10-3
CASSPVENPYEQYF	TGTGCCAGCAGCCCCGTCGAGAACCCCTACGAGCAGTACTTC	TRBJ2-7	.	.	TRBV5-4
CASSERPGLSGNEQFF	TGTGCCAGCAGTGAAAGACCAGGGCTTTCAGGCAATGAGCAGTTCTTC	TRBJ2-1	.	.	TRBV6-1
CASSGRGPGNTIYF	TGTGCCAGCAGCGGTAGGGGGCCTGGAAACACCATATATTTT	TRBJ1-3	.	TRBD1	TRBV9
CASSHGYRLFF	TGTGCCAGCAGCCACGGGTATCGGCTGTTTTTT	TRBJ2-2	few	.	TRBV7-8
CASSLFNEKPQHF	TGTGCCAGCAGCTTATTCAATGAGAAGCCCCAGCATTTT	TRBJ1-5	.	.	TRBV7-2
CASSGGTGSYEQYF	TGTGCCAGCAGTGGGGGGACAGGGTCCTACGAGCAGTACTTC	TRBJ2-7	.	TRBD1	TRBV7-2
CASRSGIHTGELFF	TGTGCCAGTAGATCAGGGATTCACACCGGGGAGCTGTTTTTT	TRBJ2-2	.	.	TRBV19
CASSQEPGQGSPLHF	TGCGCCAGCAGCCAAGAACCAGGGCAAGGTTCACCCCTCCACTTT	TRBJ1-6	.	.	TRBV4-3
CASSPGTATSGGNQPQHF	TGTGCCAGTAGCCCCGGGACAGCTACCTCCGGGGGCAATCAGCCCCAGCATTTT	TRBJ1-5	.	TRBD1	TRBV19
CASSFPGEYRIEGYTF	TGCGCCAGCAGCTTCCCAGGGGAGTATCGTATCGAAGGCTACACCTTC	TRBJ1-2	.	.	TRBV5-1
CASSLTGPGITEAFF	TGCGCCAGCAGCTTGACAGGGCCAGGGATCACTGAAGCTTTCTTT	TRBJ1-1	.	.	TRBV5-1
CASSETSGGGYEQYF	TGTGCCAGCAGCGAGACTAGCGGGGGTGGCTACGAGCAGTACTTC	TRBJ2-7	once	TRBD2	TRBV3-1/TRBV3-2
CASRTRPTGTFYYGYTF	TGCGCCAGCAGGACGCGACCGACAGGTACCTTCTACTATGGCTACACCTTC	TRBJ1-2	once	.	TRBV4-3
CASSPTNRDQETQYF	TGTGCCAGCAGTCCAACCAACAGGGACCAAGAGACCCAGTACTTC	TRBJ2-5	.	.	TRBV28
CASSQIQGDQPQHF	TGCGCCAGCAGCCAGATACAGGGCGATCAGCCCCAGCATTTT	TRBJ1-5	.	.	TRBV4-1
CASSRGGVAYEQYF	TGCGCCAGCAGCCGAGGGGGCGTTGCCTACGAGCAGTACTTC	TRBJ2-7	.	TRBD1	TRBV4-1
CASGRIDSNQPQHF	TGTGCCAGCGGGAGAATAGATAGCAATCAGCCCCAGCATTTT	TRBJ1-5	.	.	TRBV6-5
CASSQASPLHF	TGTGCCAGCAGCCAAGCGTCACCCCTCCACTTT	TRBJ1-6	.	.	TRBV3-1/TRBV3-2
CASSQGWGQSYNEQFF	TGCGCCAGCAGCCAAGGGTGGGGACAGTCCTACAATGAGCAGTTCTTC	TRBJ2-1	.	TRBD1	TRBV4-1
CASSLGHHPLNTEAFF	TGCGCCAGCAGCTTGGGGCATCACCCCCTGAACACTGAAGCTTTCTTT	TRBJ1-1	.	.	TRBV5-1
CASSLTGLVQETQYF	TGTGCCAGCAGTTTAACAGGGTTAGTCCAAGAGACCCAGTACTTC	TRBJ2-5	.	.	TRBV28
CASSQQTGGLRDTQYF	TGTGCCAGCAGCCAACAAACGGGGGGCTTAAGGGATACGCAGTATTTT	TRBJ2-3	medium-sized	.	TRBV7-9
CSVIRTGVTYGYTF	TGCAGCGTAATTAGAACAGGGGTAACCTATGGCTACACCTTC	TRBJ1-2	.	TRBD1	TRBV29-1
CASRTGYGYTF	TGTGCCAGCAGGACAGGCTATGGCTACACCTTC	TRBJ1-2	.	.	TRBV6-5
CASSLGGGAWETQYF	TGTGCCAGCAGCTTAGGAGGGGGGGCTTGGGAGACCCAGTACTTC	TRBJ2-5	few	.	TRBV13
CASSQGLAGTSYEQYF	TGTGCCAGCAGCCAAGGACTAGCGGGGACCTCCTACGAGCAGTACTTC	TRBJ2-7	.	TRBD2	TRBV3-1/TRBV3-2
CASSLGQNNEQFF	TGTGCCAGCAGCTTAGGGCAGAACAATGAGCAGTTCTTC	TRBJ2-1	few	.	TRBV11-2
CASSYPDSLNYGYTF	TGTGCCAGCAGTTACCCGGACAGCCTAAACTATGGCTACACCTTC	TRBJ1-2	.	.	TRBV6-2/TRBV6-3
CASSRWTGSNQPQHF	TGTGCCAGCAGCCGTTGGACAGGTAGCAATCAGCCCCAGCATTTT	TRBJ1-5	once	TRBD1	TRBV5-6
CASSPRELTAPLHF	TGTGCCAGCAGCCCCCGTGAGCTCACGGCACCCCTCCACTTT	TRBJ1-6	.	.	TRBV7-2
CASSSQGYTEAFF	TGTGCCAGCAGTTCCCAGGGTTACACTGAAGCTTTCTTT	TRBJ1-1	.	.	TRBV12-3/TRBV12-4
CASSQDLGERTGELFF	TGCGCCAGCAGCCAAGATTTAGGGGAAAGAACCGGGGAGCTGTTTTTT	TRBJ2-2	once	.	TRBV4-3
CASSYGRYLLGGYTF	TGTGCCAGCAGTTACGGGCGCTACCTTCTGGGTGGCTACACCTTC	TRBJ1-2	.	.	TRBV6-5
CASSWTGDTGELFF	TGCGCCAGCAGCTGGACCGGGGACACCGGGGAGCTGTTTTTT	TRBJ2-2	.	.	TRBV5-1
CASSRTGLSGNTIYF	TGCGCCAGCAGCCGTACAGGTCTCTCTGGAAACACCATATATTTT	TRBJ1-3	.	.	TRBV4-1